What follows are 22 T cell receptor beta chains derived from one specimen sequenced in a study of shared T cell receptors in the human thymus. Measured with immunoSEQ multiplex PCR; TCRdb has only the in-frame clones, and not every one. The repertoire holds 640,000 or so clones, with around 87% as singletons. The data were also submitted as part of a second study, on human thymus T cells.

Sequenced input: thymocytes. The receptors stem from a boy under two years old with a congenital heart defect.

The chain links TRBV18 to TRBJ2-2; D possibly corresponds to TRBD1 (6 bases). The V gene lost 4 bases and the J gene lost 4 bases, with 7 bases spanning the gap. Germline lookup yields CDR1 KGHSH and CDR2 LQKENI. The CDR3 is 13 amino acids. The DNA for the CDR3 is TGTGCCAGCTCACGAGGGGGCACCGGGGAGCTGTTTTTT. It is translated as CASSRGGTGELFF.

The V gene is TRBV19, the J gene TRBJ2-2; possible D gene TRBD1, 5 bases. Germline V gene sequence: CDR1 LNHDA, CDR2 SQIVND (reference sequence). V lost 2 bases to trimming and J lost 10 bases, with 11 bases between them. This CDR3 comprises 13 residues. This CDR3 reads CASSIQGITELFF. Here the CDR3 DNA reads TGTGCCAGTAGTATACAGGGCATTACGGAGCTGTTTTTT. Together with reference TRBV19 and TRBJ2-2, the CDR3 gives the full variable domain: DGGITQSPKYLFRKEGQNVTLSCEQNLNHDAMYWYRQDPGQGLRLIYYSQIVNDFQKGDIAEGYSVSREKKESFPLTVTSAQKNPTAFYLCASSIQGITELFFGEGSRLTVL.

Concerning this clone: The identical CDR3 is also encoded by other nucleotide sequences in the sample. The chain couples TRBV4-3 to TRBJ1-6; possibly TRBD1 for D (6 bases). This CDR3 is built from 13 residues. The V end lost 4 bases, the J end lost 8 bases, and 9 bases lay between the germline ends. CDR1 is LGHNA, CDR2 YSLEER, per germline. The CDR3 DNA sequence: TGCGCCAGCAGCCTCGAGGGGGATTCACCCCTCCACTTT. Its translation is CASSLEGDSPLHF.

This clone was seen just once. V and J are TRBV23-1 and TRBJ2-7, with D possibly TRBD1 on 5 matching bases. TRBV23-1 counts as an open reading frame of uncertain function. V lost 0 bases, J lost 3 bases, and 15 bases lay in between. There are 16 residues in the CDR3. CDR3 sequence (DNA): TGCGCCAGCAGTCAATCATCGGCATTGGGGCGCTACGAGCAGTACTTC. This encodes CASSQSSALGRYEQYF.

This chain connects TRBV6-5 to TRBJ2-3, with 7 bases fitting TRBD1. Per the germline V gene, CDR1 is MNHEY and CDR2 is SVGAGI. CDR3 length: 14 residues. With 8 bases clipped from V and 2 bases from J, the junction kept 7 bases outside the gene matches. In DNA form, the CDR3 reads TGTGCCAGCGGATCAACAGGGGCCACAGATACGCAGTATTTT. The encoded protein is CASGSTGATDTQYF.

The chain combines TRBV4-3 with TRBJ2-5; D might be TRBD2 (5 bases). The CDR3 has 15 amino acids. V was pared by 1 base and J by 5 bases, with 14 bases between. CDR1 and CDR2 from the germline V gene are LGHNA and YSLEER. CDR3 residues: CASSQVNGVVETQYF. CDR3 nucleotide sequence: TGCGCCAGCAGCCAAGTGAACGGGGTGGTGGAGACCCAGTACTTC.

The chain carries TRBV28 and TRBJ2-1; TRBD2 agrees at 14 bases. In germline, CDR1 is MDHEN, CDR2 SYDVKM. V lost 5 bases and J lost 4; bases outside the gene matches: 10. The CDR3 is 18 residues long. This chain's CDR3 is CASSAQGTSGSIYNEQFF. The CDR3 DNA reads TGTGCCAGCAGTGCCCAAGGGACTAGCGGGAGTATATACAATGAGCAGTTCTTC. The full variable domain, its missing parts supplied by reference TRBV28 and TRBJ2-1, is DVKVTQSSRYLVKRTGEKVFLECVQDMDHENMFWYRQDPGLGLRLIYFSYDVKMKEKGDIPEGYSVSREKKERFSLILESASTNQTSMYLCASSAQGTSGSIYNEQFFGPGTRLTVL.

The chain joins TRBV7-2 to TRBJ2-7; D ambiguous. This CDR3 has 15 amino acids. CDR1 and CDR2 from the germline V gene are SGHTA and FQGNSA. Trimming removed 2 bases from V and 0 bases from J, with 11 bases in between. CDR3 in DNA: TGTGCCAGCAGCTTATGGCAGACAAGCTCCTACGAGCAGTACTTC. It is translated as CASSLWQTSSYEQYF. Full variable domain (rest looked up from reference TRBV7-2 and TRBJ2-7): GAGVSQSPSNKVTEKGKDVELRCDPISGHTALYWYRQSLGQGLEFLIYFQGNSAPDKSGLPSDRFSAERTGGSVSTLTIQRTQQEDSAVYLCASSLWQTSSYEQYFGPGTRLTVT.

The V call is TRBV7-2, the J call TRBJ2-7; TRBD2 matches at 14 bases. The CDR3 length is 18 residues. Germline V lookup: CDR1 SGHTA, CDR2 FQGNSA. V was clipped by 4 bases and J by 2 bases; unmatched bases: 10. CDR3 loop: CASSSPETSGRAAYEQYF. The DNA for the CDR3 is TGTGCCAGCAGCTCCCCCGAGACTAGCGGGAGGGCCGCCTACGAGCAGTACTTC.

This chain uses TRBV14 with TRBJ2-7; possibly TRBD2 for D (5 bases). V lost 4 bases, J lost 4 bases, and 20 bases lay in between. Germline assignment: CDR1 SGHDN and CDR2 FVKESK. The CDR3 runs 16 residues. As DNA, the CDR3 is TGTGCCAGCAGCCCAACACAGACTAATTCAATATACGAGCAGTACTTC. Translating gives CASSPTQTNSIYEQYF.

This sequence joins TRBV6-1 and TRBJ1-2, with D possibly being TRBD1 (5 bases). This CDR3 is built from 13 residues. From germline, CDR1 is MNHNS and CDR2 SASEGT. V shed 6 bases and J shed 4 bases, with 12 bases lying between them. In nucleotides, the CDR3 is TGTGCCAGCAGCCCCCCCGGGGGCTATGGCTACACCTTC. Translation: CASSPPGGYGYTF.

This sequence joins TRBV9 and TRBJ2-1; perhaps TRBD2 as D (6 bases). V was shortened by 0 bases and J by 5 bases, with 12 bases between the two germline ends. Germline CDR1 and CDR2: SGDLS and YYNGEE. The CDR3 contains 15 residues. The CDR3 sequence: CASSVVGGINNEQFF. CDR3 nucleotides: TGTGCCAGCAGCGTAGTAGGCGGGATCAACAATGAGCAGTTCTTC.

V and J are TRBV9 and TRBJ2-5, with a possible D match to TRBD1 (5 bases). Germline V lookup: CDR1 SGDLS, CDR2 YYNGEE. Trimming shortened V by 4 bases and J by 5 bases, and 6 bases separated the two germline ends. This CDR3 is 11 amino acids long. For the CDR3, the DNA is TGTGCCAGCAGCAACAGGGAGACCCAGTACTTC. Its protein product is CASSNRETQYF.

This chain uses TRBV10-3 with TRBJ1-1; D is possibly TRBD1 (5 bases). The CDR3 spans 15 residues. CDR1 is ENHRY, CDR2 SYGVKD, per germline. The germline V and J ends were trimmed by 3 bases and 1 base, with 12 bases remaining between them. As DNA, the CDR3 is TGTGCCATCAGTGACCCAGGTGGGGCGAACACTGAAGCTTTCTTT. It codes for CAISDPGGANTEAFF.

CDR3 residues: CATSRDPEREAADTQYF. As DNA, the CDR3 is TGTGCCACCAGCAGAGATCCCGAGCGGGAAGCGGCAGATACGCAGTATTTT. The chain couples TRBV15 to TRBJ2-3; 7 nucleotides agree with TRBD2. The CDR3 spans 17 residues. After removal of 0 bases from V and 4 bases from J, the junction contained 10 bases not matched to a gene. Germline V gene sequence: CDR1 LNHNV, CDR2 YYDKDF (reference sequence). Full variable domain (remainder filled in from reference TRBV15 and TRBJ2-3): DAMVIQNPRYQVTQFGKPVTLSCSQTLNHNVMYWYQQKSSQAPKLLFHYYDKDFNNEADTPDNFQSRRPNTSFCFLDIRSPGLGDTAMYLCATSRDPEREAADTQYFGPGTRLTVL.

The J gene is TRBJ2-1, the V gene TRBV15; 12 bases fit TRBD2. The germline gives CDR1 LNHNV, CDR2 YYDKDF (reference sequence). There are 17 residues in the CDR3. Unmatched junction bases numbered 8, after V lost 1 base and J lost 7 bases. The CDR3 DNA reads as TGTGCCACCAGCAGAGGCACCCTAGCGGGAGGGCCAAATGAGCAGTTCTTC. It translates to CATSRGTLAGGPNEQFF.

V gene TRBV21-1 combines with J gene TRBJ2-1; TRBD1 is the table's D call and was not checked against the DNA. TRBV21-1 has pseudogene status. This CDR3 is 15 amino acids long. The CDR3 spells CASSQQGQGVHEQFF. In nucleotides, the CDR3 is TGTGCCAGCAGCCAACAGGGACAGGGGGTGCATGAGCAGTTCTTC.

The genes are TRBV28 and TRBJ1-5; tentative D call: TRBD1 (5 bases). The CDR3 is 16 amino acids. Trimming shortened V by 3 bases and J by 3 bases, and 15 bases separated the two germline ends. Germline-derived CDR1 and CDR2 are MDHEN and SYDVKM. CDR3 bases: TGTGCCAGCAGTTTCCTTCCAGGGAGGAACAATCAGCCCCAGCATTTT. This gives the protein CASSFLPGRNNQPQHF.

The chain combines TRBV6-1 with TRBJ1-2, with D possibly TRBD1 on 6 matching bases. Germline assignment: CDR1 MNHNS and CDR2 SASEGT. Deletions cut 3 bases from V and 8 bases from J, with 16 bases between. The CDR3 is made up of 14 amino acids. The CDR3 region is CASSDAGGGYGYTF. The CDR3 bases are TGTGCCAGCAGTGATGCGGGGGGCGGCTACGGCTACACCTTC.

The rearrangement uses TRBV15 and TRBJ2-5; D may be TRBD1 (5 bases). V shed 3 bases and J shed 2 bases, with 13 bases lying between them. The CDR3 totals 15 residues. CDR1 is LNHNV, CDR2 YYDKDF, per germline (reference sequence). The CDR3 is CATSRTLDIQETQYF. Here the CDR3 DNA reads TGTGCCACCAGCAGGACCCTGGACATACAAGAGACCCAGTACTTC.

The rearrangement links TRBV5-6 to TRBJ1-2; D is undetermined. Per germline, CDR1 SGHDT and CDR2 YYEEEE. There are 12 residues in the CDR3. V shed 2 bases and J shed 7 bases, with 9 bases lying between them. The CDR3 nucleotides read TGTGCCAGCAGCTTCCTGGTGAGTGGCTACACCTTC. Translating it yields CASSFLVSGYTF.

V and J are TRBV5-1 and TRBJ1-4; D uncertain. Per germline, CDR1 SGHRS and CDR2 YFSETQ. The CDR3 contains 15 residues. Between the trimmed V and J ends, which lost 0 bases and 7 bases, there was a span of 13 bases. The CDR3 DNA follows: TGCGCCAGCAGCTTGGAGGCGGGTTTGGGTGAAAAACTGTTTTTT. This encodes CASSLEAGLGEKLFF.